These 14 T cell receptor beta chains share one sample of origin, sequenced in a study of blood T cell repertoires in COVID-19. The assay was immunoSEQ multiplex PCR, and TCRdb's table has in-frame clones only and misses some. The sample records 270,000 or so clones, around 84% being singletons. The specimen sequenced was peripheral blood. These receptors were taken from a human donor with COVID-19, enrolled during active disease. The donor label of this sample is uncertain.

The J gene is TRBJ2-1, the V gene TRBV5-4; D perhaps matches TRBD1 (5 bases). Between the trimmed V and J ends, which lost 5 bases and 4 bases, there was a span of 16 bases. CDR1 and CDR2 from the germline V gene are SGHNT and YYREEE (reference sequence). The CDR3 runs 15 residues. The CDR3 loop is CASRPQGVGYNEQFF. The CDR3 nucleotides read TGTGCCAGCAGACCCCAGGGTGTGGGGTACAATGAGCAGTTCTTC.

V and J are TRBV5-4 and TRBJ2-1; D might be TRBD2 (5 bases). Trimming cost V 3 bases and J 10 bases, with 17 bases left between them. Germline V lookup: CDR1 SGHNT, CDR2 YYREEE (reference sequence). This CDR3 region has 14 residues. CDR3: CASSSPLPPGEQFF. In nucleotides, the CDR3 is TGTGCCAGCAGCTCCCCCCTCCCCCCGGGAGAGCAGTTCTTC.

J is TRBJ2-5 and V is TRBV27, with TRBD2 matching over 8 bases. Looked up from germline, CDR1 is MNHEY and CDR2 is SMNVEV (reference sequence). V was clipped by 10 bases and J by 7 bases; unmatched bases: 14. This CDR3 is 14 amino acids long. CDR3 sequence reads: CATSGSGGRGTQYF. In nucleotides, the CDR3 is TGTGCCACCTCAGGGAGCGGGGGTAGGGGGACCCAGTACTTC.

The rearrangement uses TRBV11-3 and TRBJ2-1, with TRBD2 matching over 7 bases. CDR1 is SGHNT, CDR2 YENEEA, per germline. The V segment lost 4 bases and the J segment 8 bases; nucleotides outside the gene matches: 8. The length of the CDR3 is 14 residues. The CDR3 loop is CASSWGGSQDEQFF. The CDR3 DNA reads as TGTGCCAGCAGCTGGGGCGGGAGTCAGGATGAGCAGTTCTTC.

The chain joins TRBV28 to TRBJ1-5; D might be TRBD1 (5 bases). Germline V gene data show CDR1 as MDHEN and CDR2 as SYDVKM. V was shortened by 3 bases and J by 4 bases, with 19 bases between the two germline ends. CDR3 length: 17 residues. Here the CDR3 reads CASSFWDYQGSNQPQHF. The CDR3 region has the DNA TGTGCCAGCAGTTTTTGGGATTACCAGGGTTCGAATCAGCCCCAGCATTTT.

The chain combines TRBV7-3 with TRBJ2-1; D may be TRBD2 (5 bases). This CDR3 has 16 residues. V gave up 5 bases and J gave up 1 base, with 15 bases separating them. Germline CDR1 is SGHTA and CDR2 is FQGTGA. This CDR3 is CASSPLEHDSYNEQFF. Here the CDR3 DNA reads TGTGCCAGCAGCCCACTAGAGCACGATTCCTACAATGAGCAGTTCTTC.

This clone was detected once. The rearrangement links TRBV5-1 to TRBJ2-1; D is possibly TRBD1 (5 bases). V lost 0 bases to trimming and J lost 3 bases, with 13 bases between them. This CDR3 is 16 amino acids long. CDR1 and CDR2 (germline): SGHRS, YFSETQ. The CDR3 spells CASSLDRLSFYNEQFF. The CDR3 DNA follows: TGCGCCAGCAGCTTGGACAGGCTATCTTTCTACAATGAGCAGTTCTTC.

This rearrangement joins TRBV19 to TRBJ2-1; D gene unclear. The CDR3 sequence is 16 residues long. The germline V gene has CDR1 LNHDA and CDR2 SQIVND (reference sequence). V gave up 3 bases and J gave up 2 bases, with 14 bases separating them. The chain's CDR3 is CASSIRQVATYNEQFF. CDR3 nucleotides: TGTGCCAGTAGTATTCGCCAGGTGGCCACCTACAATGAGCAGTTCTTC.

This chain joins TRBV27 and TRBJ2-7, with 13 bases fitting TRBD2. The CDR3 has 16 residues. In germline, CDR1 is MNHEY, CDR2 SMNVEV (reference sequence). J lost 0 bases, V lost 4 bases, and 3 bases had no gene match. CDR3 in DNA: TGTGCCAGCAGTTCCCGGACTAGCGGGGGCTCCTACGAGCAGTACTTC. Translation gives CASSSRTSGGSYEQYF.

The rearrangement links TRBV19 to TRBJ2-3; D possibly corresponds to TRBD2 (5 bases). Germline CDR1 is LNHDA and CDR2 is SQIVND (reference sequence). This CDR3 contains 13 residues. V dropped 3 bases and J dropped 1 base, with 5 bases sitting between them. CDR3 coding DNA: TGTGCCAGTAGTATTAGCGGCACAGATACGCAGTATTTT. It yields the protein CASSISGTDTQYF.

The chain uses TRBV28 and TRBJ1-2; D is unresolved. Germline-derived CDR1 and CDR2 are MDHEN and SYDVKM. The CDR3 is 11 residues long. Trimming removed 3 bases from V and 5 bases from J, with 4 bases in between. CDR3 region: CASSLSYGYTF. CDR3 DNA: TGTGCCAGCAGTTTGTCTTATGGCTACACCTTC.

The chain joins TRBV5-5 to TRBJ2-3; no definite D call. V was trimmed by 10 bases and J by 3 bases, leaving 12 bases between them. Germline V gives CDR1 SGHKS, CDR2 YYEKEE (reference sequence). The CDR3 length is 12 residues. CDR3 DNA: TGTGCCCCCTCTTCCCCTACAGATACGCAGTATTTT. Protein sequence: CAPSSPTDTQYF.

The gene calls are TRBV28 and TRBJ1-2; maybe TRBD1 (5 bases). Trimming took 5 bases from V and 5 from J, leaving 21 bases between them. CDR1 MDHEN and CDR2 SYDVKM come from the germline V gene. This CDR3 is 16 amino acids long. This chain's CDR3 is CASSALQDQYLYGYTF. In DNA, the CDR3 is TGTGCCAGCAGTGCATTACAGGACCAGTACCTTTATGGCTACACCTTC.

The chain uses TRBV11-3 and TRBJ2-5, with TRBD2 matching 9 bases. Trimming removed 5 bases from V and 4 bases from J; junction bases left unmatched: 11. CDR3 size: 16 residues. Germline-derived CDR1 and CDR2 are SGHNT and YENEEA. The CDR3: CASSISLAGEGETQYF. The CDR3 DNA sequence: TGTGCCAGCAGCATATCCTTAGCGGGAGAAGGAGAGACCCAGTACTTC.